These T cell receptor beta chains were read from a single sample in a study of blood T cell repertoires in COVID-19. Sequencing used immunoSEQ multiplex PCR; TCRdb keeps in-frame clones, though not all of them. Of under 300,000 clones listed, 70% to 90% are singletons. The specimen was peripheral blood. The receptors shown here come from a man in his 60s who had recovered from COVID-19. The CDR3 runs from the conserved cysteine through the conserved F or W. A D gene is named only where the DNA matches it firmly. Clone sizes are given selectively: once, few, many, or a class where the clone is expanded.

D	V	size	J	length	DNA	CDR3
-	TRBV18	few	TRBJ1-5	17	TGTGCCAGCTCACCAACGGTGCCCCGAGGGAGCAATCAGCCCCAGCATTTT	CASSPTVPRGSNQPQHF
-	TRBV10-3	-	TRBJ1-5	15	TGTGCCATCAGTGGGGGAGGGGACAGCAATCAGCCCCAGCATTTT	CAISGGGDSNQPQHF
TRBD2	TRBV30	-	TRBJ2-3	14	TGTGCTGTGGGCGGAGCGGGGGGCACAGATACGCAGTATTTT	CAVGGAGGTDTQYF
TRBD2	TRBV10-2	-	TRBJ2-1	15	TGCGCCAGCCGTATTACGGGAGGGGCACAGCATGAGCAGTTCTTC	CASRITGGAQHEQFF
TRBD2	TRBV6-1	few	TRBJ2-1	15	TGTGCCAGCAGTGATGCTAGCGGGACGGCCGGGAGGGAGTTCTTC	CASSDASGTAGREFF
-	TRBV9	-	TRBJ1-2	13	TGTGCCAGCAGCGTAGCAGGGAACTATGGCTACACCTTC	CASSVAGNYGYTF
-	TRBV5-1	-	TRBJ2-5	14	TGCGCCAGCAGCTTGGGGGACTTTGGGAGGACCCAGTACTTC	CASSLGDFGRTQYF
TRBD1	TRBV6-6	-	TRBJ2-7	14	TGTGCCAGCAGGCGTACAGGGGGATTAGGCGAGCAGTACTTC	CASRRTGGLGEQYF
-	TRBV6-1	-	TRBJ2-7	15	TGTGCCAGCAGTGAACCGGGACAACCCCCCTACGAGCAGTACTTC	CASSEPGQPPYEQYF
-	TRBV14	-	TRBJ2-4	14	TGTGCCAGCAGCCATACACCCACTTCGGGGATTCAGTACTTC	CASSHTPTSGIQYF
-	TRBV5-1	-	TRBJ2-1	16	TGCGCCAGCAGCCCACAGGCGGGACTCTTCTACAATGAGCAGTTCTTC	CASSPQAGLFYNEQFF
TRBD2	TRBV11-1	-	TRBJ2-5	16	TGTGCCAGCAGCTTAGGGGGACTAGCGGCCAAAGAGACCCAGTACTTC	CASSLGGLAAKETQYF
-	TRBV18	-	TRBJ2-1	16	TGTGCCAGCTCACCACCGCAGGGGCGGGCTGGCAATGAGCAGTTCTTC	CASSPPQGRAGNEQFF
-	TRBV5-1	few	TRBJ2-5	15	TGCGCCAGCAGCTTGGATCAGGGTGCCAAAGAGACCCAGTACTTC	CASSLDQGAKETQYF
-	TRBV11-1	-	TRBJ2-2	15	TGTGCCAGCAGCAGAGCGGGACACTTCACCGGGGAGCTGTTTTTT	CASSRAGHFTGELFF
TRBD2	TRBV19	-	TRBJ2-3	17	TGTGCCAGTAGTATAGCGGCTAGCGGGAGTTTGCCAGATACGCAGTATTTT	CASSIAASGSLPDTQYF
TRBD1	TRBV11-2	once	TRBJ2-5	13	TGTGCCAGCAGCTGGGGACAGTCAGAGACCCAGTACTTC	CASSWGQSETQYF
-	TRBV11-1	-	TRBJ2-7	15	TGTGCCAGCAGCTCCCCCACAGGGGGGGACTACGAGCAGTACTTC	CASSSPTGGDYEQYF
TRBD1	TRBV7-8	few	TRBJ2-1	16	TGTGCCAGCAGCTCCGTCGACAGGGGGTTTTACAATGAGCAGTTCTTC	CASSSVDRGFYNEQFF
-	TRBV10-1	few	TRBJ2-2	12	TGCGCCAGCAGGGACAAAGCCGGGGAGCTGTTTTTT	CASRDKAGELFF
-	TRBV7-2	-	TRBJ2-3	14	TGTGCCAGCAGCTTGGTTAGCGGCACAGATACGCAGTATTTT	CASSLVSGTDTQYF
-	TRBV18	-	TRBJ2-2	19	TGTGCCAGCTCACCACCATACACCTTCGCGGGGGCCGACACCGGGGAGCTGTTTTTT	CASSPPYTFAGADTGELFF
-	TRBV13	-	TRBJ1-1	15	TGTGCCAGCAGCCCTCTACCGGGCACGCCGGGAGAAGCTTTCTTT	CASSPLPGTPGEAFF
TRBD2	TRBV2	few	TRBJ2-3	14	TGTGCCAGCAAATTCGGGGGGGCCACTGATACGCAGTATTTT	CASKFGGATDTQYF
TRBD2	TRBV24-1	-	TRBJ2-2	18	TGTGCCACCAGTGATTGGAAGGGACTAGCGGGGGATCCCGGGGAGCTGTTTTTT	CATSDWKGLAGDPGELFF
-	TRBV25-1	once	TRBJ2-5	16	TGTGCCAGCAGTGATGGGCTGGTAGGTTCGGGGGAGACCCAGTACTTC	CASSDGLVGSGETQYF
TRBD2	TRBV5-3	-	TRBJ2-4	15	TGTGCCAGAAGCCGACTAGCCGAGGACAAAAACATTCAGTACTTC	CARSRLAEDKNIQYF
-	TRBV5-1	once	TRBJ1-1	14	TGCGCCAGCAGTTTAAGTGGGGCACACACTGAAGCTTTCTTT	CASSLSGAHTEAFF
-	TRBV7-8	-	TRBJ2-3	11	TGTGCCAGCAGCGCCGGGGATACGCAGTATTTT	CASSAGDTQYF
-	TRBV19	-	TRBJ1-5	13	TGTGCCAGTAGATGGCAGGGGAATCAGCCCCAGCATTTT	CASRWQGNQPQHF
-	TRBV10-3	-	TRBJ1-2	14	TGTGCCATCAGTGAGCTAACAGCGGTCTATGGCTACACCTTC	CAISELTAVYGYTF
TRBD1	TRBV7-8	once	TRBJ2-1	16	TGTGCCAGCAGCCCGAGGGGACAGCTCTCCTACAATGAGCAGTTCTTC	CASSPRGQLSYNEQFF
-	TRBV21-1	few	TRBJ2-7	19	TGTGCCAGCAGCAAAGACCTGACTAGCGGGAGAGGGCCTTTATACGAGCAGTACTTC	CASSKDLTSGRGPLYEQYF
-	TRBV25-1	-	TRBJ1-3	13	TGTGCCAGCAGTCAAGCTCCTGGAAACACCATATATTTT	CASSQAPGNTIYF
-	TRBV30	-	TRBJ1-6	15	TGTGCCTGGAGTCGACCGTCCAGGGGACGTTCACCCCTCCACTTT	CAWSRPSRGRSPLHF
-	TRBV5-6	-	TRBJ1-4	18	TGTGCCAGCAGCAGACGTTTCCTGGGGAGGGACGACAATGAAAAACTGTTTTTT	CASSRRFLGRDDNEKLFF
-	TRBV24-1	-	TRBJ2-4	15	TGTGCCACCAGTGATTCAGGAAGGGGCAAAAACATTCAGTACTTC	CATSDSGRGKNIQYF
TRBD1	TRBV19	few	TRBJ1-6	14	TGTGCCAGTACCGGGACAGGGGCTTATTCACCCCTCCACTTT	CASTGTGAYSPLHF
TRBD2	TRBV7-2	-	TRBJ2-7	15	TGTGCCAGCAGCTCGTTAGCGGGAGACTCCTACGAGCAGTACTTC	CASSSLAGDSYEQYF
-	TRBV20-1	-	TRBJ1-3	11	TGCAGTGCTAGGGCCGGAAACACCATATATTTT	CSARAGNTIYF
-	TRBV29-1	few	TRBJ2-7	12	TGCAGCGTTCTCGGACTTACCTACGAGCAGTACTTC	CSVLGLTYEQYF
TRBD2	TRBV7-2	once	TRBJ2-5	15	TGTGCCAGCAGCTTAGGGGGACTACCGCTGGAGACCCAGTACTTC	CASSLGGLPLETQYF
TRBD2	TRBV28	-	TRBJ2-4	19	TGTGCCAGCAGTAACCGTCAACTAGCGGAGGGGCCCGGGGGGTACATTCAGTACTTC	CASSNRQLAEGPGGYIQYF
-	TRBV3-1/TRBV3-2	-	TRBJ1-5	13	TGTGCCAGCAGCCAAAGCCGTTATCAGCCCCAGCATTTT	CASSQSRYQPQHF
-	TRBV28	-	TRBJ1-4	14	TGTGCCAGCAGTCTACAGGGAAGAAGTGAAAAACTGTTTTTT	CASSLQGRSEKLFF
TRBD1	TRBV9	-	TRBJ2-6	18	TGTGCCAGCAGCGCTAACAGGGGTACCGGATCTGGGGCCAACGTCCTGACTTTC	CASSANRGTGSGANVLTF
TRBD1	TRBV28	-	TRBJ2-7	18	TGTGCCAGCAGTTCCTATACATTCGACAGGGGGCGCGACTACGAGCAGTACTTC	CASSSYTFDRGRDYEQYF
-	TRBV6-5	-	TRBJ2-7	16	TGTGCCAGCAGTTACCCAAAAGGGGGGGGGAGCTACGAGCAGTACTTC	CASSYPKGGGSYEQYF
-	TRBV10-3	-	TRBJ2-7	12	TGTGCCATCAGTGAGGTGCAGTACGAGCAGTACTTC	CAISEVQYEQYF